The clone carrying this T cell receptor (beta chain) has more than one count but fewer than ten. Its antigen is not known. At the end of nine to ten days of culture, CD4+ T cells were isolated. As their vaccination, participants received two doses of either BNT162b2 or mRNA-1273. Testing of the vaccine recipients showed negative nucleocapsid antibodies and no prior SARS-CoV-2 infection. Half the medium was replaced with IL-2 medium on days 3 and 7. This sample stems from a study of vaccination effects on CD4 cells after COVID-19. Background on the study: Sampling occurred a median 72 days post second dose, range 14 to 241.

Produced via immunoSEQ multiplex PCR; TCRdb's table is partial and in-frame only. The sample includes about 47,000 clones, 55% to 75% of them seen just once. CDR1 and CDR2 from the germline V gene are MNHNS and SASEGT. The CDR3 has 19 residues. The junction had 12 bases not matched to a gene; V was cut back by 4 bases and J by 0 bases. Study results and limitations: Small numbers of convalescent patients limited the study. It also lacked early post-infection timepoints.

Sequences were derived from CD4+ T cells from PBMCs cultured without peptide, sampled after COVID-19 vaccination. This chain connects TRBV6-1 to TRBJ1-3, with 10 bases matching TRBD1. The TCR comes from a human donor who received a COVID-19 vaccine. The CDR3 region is CASSGDRGLVEASGNTIYF. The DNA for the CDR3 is TGTGCCAGCAGTGGGGACAGGGGACTCGTTGAAGCCTCTGGAAACACCATATATTTT.